A single T cell receptor beta chain is shown here with its context. The antigen remains unidentified. The V and J ends lost 5 bases and 9 bases respectively, with 14 bases between them. CDR1 LNHDA and CDR2 SQIVND come from the germline V gene (reference sequence). The length of the CDR3 is 13 residues. These data originate in a study of CD4 T cells in relation to SARS-CoV-2 and coronaviruses. Unexposed donor CD4+ T cells date from 2011-2018, before the COVID-19 pandemic. CD4+ T cells were isolated from the cells after 10 days of culture. Generated by immunoSEQ multiplex PCR, the TCRdb table keeps only in-frame clones and is missing some. Of roughly 30,000 clones listed, 70% to 80% are singletons.

This sequence originates from a human donor in good health. Input material: CD4+ T cells from PBMCs, cultured in vitro. The gene calls are TRBV19 and TRBJ2-1, with D perhaps given as TRBD1 or TRBD2 (5 bases each). The CDR3 nucleotides read TGTGCCAGTAGTCTCAGATGGGGGTCTGAGCAGTTCTTC. It translates to CASSLRWGSEQFF.